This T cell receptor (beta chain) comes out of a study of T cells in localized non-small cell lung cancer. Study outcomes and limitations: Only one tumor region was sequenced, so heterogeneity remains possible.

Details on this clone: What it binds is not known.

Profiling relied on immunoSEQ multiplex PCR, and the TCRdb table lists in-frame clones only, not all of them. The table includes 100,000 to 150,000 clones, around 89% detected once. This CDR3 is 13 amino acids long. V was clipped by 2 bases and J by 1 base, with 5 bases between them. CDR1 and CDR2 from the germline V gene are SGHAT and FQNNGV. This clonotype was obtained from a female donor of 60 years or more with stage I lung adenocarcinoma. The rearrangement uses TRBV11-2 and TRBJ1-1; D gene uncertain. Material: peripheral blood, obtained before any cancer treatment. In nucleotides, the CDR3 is TGTGCCAGCAGCTTAATAGGGAACACTGAAGCTTTCTTT. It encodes CASSLIGNTEAFF.